A selection of T cell receptor beta chains follows, all from one sample in a study of post-analysis software for immune sequencing data. TCRdb reanalysed the PCR reads using MiXCR and keeps one entry per CDR3 protein. The data show over 700,000 distinct CDR3 sequences, with just under 30% seen just once and approximately 0.6% held by the top ten. The sequencing input was blood. The origin of the receptors is a girl aged 5 to 17 with multiple sclerosis. CDR3s include the opening cysteine and the closing phenylalanine or tryptophan. D genes are given only for firm matches. Clone sizes are given selectively: once, few, many, or a class where the clone is expanded.

TRBV6-1	-	TRBJ2-7	TRBD1	CASRGQESSYEQYF	TGTGCCAGCAGGGGACAGGAGAGCTCCTACGAGCAGTACTTC
TRBV25-1	few	TRBJ1-1	-	CASSEGNFPNTEAFF	TGTGCCAGCAGTGAAGGCAACTTTCCGAACACTGAAGCTTTCTTT
TRBV7-2	few	TRBJ1-2	-	CASSLDLGPYGYTF	TGTGCCAGCAGCTTAGATCTTGGCCCCTATGGCTACACCTTC
TRBV28	-	TRBJ1-2	-	CASSFFGGGYTF	TGTGCCAGCAGTTTCTTTGGAGGTGGCTACACCTTC
TRBV20-1	few	TRBJ2-1	-	CSASGDHEQFF	TGCAGTGCTAGCGGAGACCATGAGCAGTTCTTC
TRBV27	-	TRBJ2-7	TRBD1	CASRDRRSVEQYF	TGTGCCAGCAGGGACAGGAGGTCTGTCGAGCAGTACTTC
TRBV20-1	few	TRBJ2-7	-	CSATGTLTSYEQYF	TGCAGTGCTACCGGGACTCTAACCTCCTACGAGCAGTACTTC
TRBV11-2	few	TRBJ1-2	-	CASSGGDYYVNGYTF	TGTGCCAGCAGCGGGGGCGACTACTACGTGAATGGCTACACCTTC
TRBV9	-	TRBJ2-5	-	CASSGSKGTHQETQYF	TGTGCCAGCAGCGGCTCGAAAGGAACGCACCAAGAGACCCAGTACTTC
TRBV7-2	-	TRBJ2-4	-	CASSRIGVQTKNIQYF	TGTGCCAGCTCAAGAATTGGGGTACAGACCAAAAACATTCAGTACTTC
TRBV7-2	many	TRBJ2-5	TRBD2	CASSLGGGGRETQYF	TGTGCCAGCAGCTTAGGGGGCGGGGGTAGGGAGACCCAGTACTTC
TRBV5-1	few	TRBJ2-2	-	CASSLDTGNTGELFF	TGCGCCAGCAGCTTGGATACAGGGAACACCGGGGAGCTGTTTTTT
TRBV6-6	many	TRBJ2-5	TRBD2	CASSYGGVETQYF	TGTGCCAGCAGTTACGGGGGGGTGGAGACCCAGTACTTC
TRBV9	-	TRBJ1-6	TRBD1	CASSVQAGGNSPLHF	TGTGCCAGCAGCGTACAGGCAGGGGGAAATTCACCCCTCCACTTT
TRBV20-1	-	TRBJ1-1	TRBD1	CSATPGQLVGNTEAFF	TGCAGTGCTACCCCGGGACAGCTTGTAGGGAACACTGAAGCTTTCTTT
TRBV6-2/TRBV6-3	-	TRBJ2-1	TRBD2	CASSNGLAGVREQFF	TGTGCCAGCAGTAACGGACTAGCGGGAGTACGGGAGCAGTTCTTC
TRBV7-9	many	TRBJ2-7	-	CASSSNAYEQYF	TGTGCCAGCAGCTCAAACGCCTACGAGCAGTACTTC
TRBV29-1	once	TRBJ2-3	-	CSVEGQGETDTQYF	TGCAGCGTTGAAGGGCAGGGTGAGACAGATACGCAGTATTTT
TRBV20-1	-	TRBJ2-1	TRBD2	CSARDWTSGLLYNEQFF	TGCAGTGCTAGAGATTGGACTAGCGGGCTCCTTTACAATGAGCAGTTCTTC
TRBV5-1	few	TRBJ2-5	-	CASSLDSPETQYF	TGCGCCAGCAGCTTGGACAGCCCGGAGACCCAGTACTTC
TRBV20-1	many	TRBJ2-5	-	CSAGTRGWETQYF	TGCAGTGCTGGTACCCGTGGGTGGGAGACCCAGTACTTC
TRBV6-2/TRBV6-3	few	TRBJ2-1	TRBD2	CASMAGGVDEQFF	TGTGCCAGCATGGCGGGAGGGGTCGATGAGCAGTTCTTC
TRBV20-1	-	TRBJ1-4	-	CSASGTSNEKLFF	TGCAGTGCTAGCGGGACAAGTAATGAAAAACTGTTTTTT
TRBV5-1	few	TRBJ2-7	TRBD1	CASSSEPGTGAYEQYF	TGCGCCAGCAGCTCGGAACCCGGGACAGGGGCCTACGAGCAGTACTTC
TRBV11-2	few	TRBJ1-1	-	CASSLALYTEAFF	TGTGCCAGCAGCTTAGCGTTGTACACTGAAGCTTTCTTT
TRBV7-2	few	TRBJ1-5	-	CASSPINQPQHF	TGTGCCAGCAGCCCCATCAATCAGCCCCAGCATTTT
TRBV7-2	-	TRBJ1-2	TRBD1	CASSPTRDRGYGYTF	TGTGCCAGCAGCCCCACCCGGGACAGGGGCTATGGCTACACCTTC
TRBV6-2/TRBV6-3	-	TRBJ2-1	TRBD1	CASTDRGLLNEQFF	TGTGCCAGCACCGACAGGGGGCTTCTCAATGAGCAGTTCTTC
TRBV20-1	once	TRBJ1-5	-	CSARGGRAQPSNQPQHF	TGCAGTGCTAGAGGTGGCAGGGCCCAACCATCCAATCAGCCCCAGCATTTT
TRBV7-2	few	TRBJ2-3	TRBD2	CASSLIAGGADTQYF	TGTGCCAGCAGCTTGATTGCGGGAGGTGCGGATACGCAGTATTTT
TRBV27	few	TRBJ2-1	-	CATSGAFCEQFF	TGTGCCACAAGCGGTGCCTTCTGTGAGCAGTTCTTC
TRBV28	-	TRBJ2-5	-	CASSLRGGAGETQYF	TGTGCCAGCAGTTTGAGAGGGGGGGCGGGGGAGACCCAGTACTTC
TRBV6-5	few	TRBJ2-5	TRBD2	CASSYGSGGGEETQYF	TGTGCCAGCAGTTACGGATCCGGCGGGGGGGAGGAGACCCAGTACTTC
TRBV20-1	few	TRBJ1-2	-	CSARRANYGYTF	TGCAGTGCTAGAAGGGCTAACTATGGCTACACCTTC
TRBV29-1	-	TRBJ1-2	-	CSVGTSTGSTYGYTF	TGCAGCGTTGGTACCTCTACAGGGTCTACCTATGGCTACACCTTC
TRBV20-1	many	TRBJ2-3	-	CSARVDLAQYF	TGCAGTGCTAGAGTTGACCTCGCGCAGTATTTT
TRBV6-2/TRBV6-3	few	TRBJ1-1	-	CASEDSNTEAFF	TGTGCCAGCGAGGACAGCAACACTGAAGCTTTCTTT
TRBV11-2	few	TRBJ2-3	-	CASSLRGLTDTQYF	TGTGCCAGCAGCCTCAGGGGATTGACAGATACGCAGTATTTT
TRBV5-1	-	TRBJ2-7	-	CASSPRTARYEQYF	TGCGCCAGCAGCCCGCGGACAGCCCGCTACGAGCAGTACTTC
TRBV7-2	few	TRBJ2-7	TRBD2	CASSRLALSSYEQYF	TGTGCCAGCAGTCGACTAGCTTTGAGCTCCTACGAGCAGTACTTC
TRBV5-1	few	TRBJ1-2	TRBD1	CASSLVGQNGYTF	TGCGCCAGCAGCTTGGTGGGACAGAATGGCTACACCTTC
TRBV6-5	once	TRBJ1-2	-	CASSYRGTGGYTF	TGTGCCAGCAGTTACCGAGGGACGGGCGGCTACACCTTC
TRBV28	-	TRBJ2-5	-	CACRPGGQETQYF	TGTGCCTGCAGACCTGGGGGCCAAGAGACCCAGTACTTC
TRBV6-6	-	TRBJ2-6	-	CASRADGSGANVRTF	TGTGCCAGCAGGGCGGATGGCTCTGGGGCCAACGTCCGGACTTTC
TRBV20-1	-	TRBJ2-1	TRBD2	CSASRREIIYNEQFF	TGCAGTGCTAGCCGGCGGGAGATTATCTACAATGAGCAGTTCTTC
TRBV28	-	TRBJ2-1	-	CASSFSGRYNEQFF	TGTGCCAGCAGCTTTAGCGGACGCTACAATGAGCAGTTCTTC
TRBV29-1	-	TRBJ1-2	-	CSAYGRSNYGYTF	TGCAGCGCCTATGGGCGCAGTAACTATGGCTACACCTTC
TRBV10-3	many	TRBJ2-1	TRBD1	CAISNDRVPYNEQFF	TGTGCCATCAGCAACGACAGGGTTCCTTACAATGAGCAGTTCTTC
TRBV24-1	-	TRBJ2-5	-	CATSAQGRGRRETQYF	TGTGCCACCAGTGCGCAGGGCCGGGGGCGCCGGGAGACCCAGTACTTC
TRBV12-3/TRBV12-4	-	TRBJ2-7	TRBD2	CASRTGLAGGDEQYF	TGTGCCAGCAGGACGGGACTAGCGGGAGGCGACGAGCAGTACTTC
TRBV6-5	-	TRBJ2-5	-	CASRANRGNQETQYF	TGTGCCAGCAGGGCGAACCGGGGGAACCAAGAGACCCAGTACTTC
TRBV4-1	-	TRBJ2-1	-	CASSQDGNSYNEQFF	TGCGCCAGCAGCCAAGACGGGAACTCCTACAATGAGCAGTTCTTC
TRBV6-5	many	TRBJ2-6	-	CASSYSSSGANVLTF	TGTGCCAGCAGTTACTCCAGCTCTGGGGCCAACGTCCTGACTTTC
TRBV20-1	-	TRBJ1-2	-	CSARVGLMGYTF	TGCAGTGCTAGAGTGGGACTGATGGGCTACACCTTC